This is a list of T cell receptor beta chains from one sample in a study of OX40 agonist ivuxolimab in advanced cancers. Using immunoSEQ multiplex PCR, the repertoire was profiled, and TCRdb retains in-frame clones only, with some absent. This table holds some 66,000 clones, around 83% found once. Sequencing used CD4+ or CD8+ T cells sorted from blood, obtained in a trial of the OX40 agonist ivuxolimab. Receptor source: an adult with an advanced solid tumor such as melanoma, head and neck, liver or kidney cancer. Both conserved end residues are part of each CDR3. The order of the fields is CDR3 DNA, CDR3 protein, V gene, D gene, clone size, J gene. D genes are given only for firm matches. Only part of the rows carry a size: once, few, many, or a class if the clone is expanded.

CDR3nt: TGCAGCGCTACTGGACTAGCGGGAGTGAGCACAGATACGCAGTATTTT
CDR3aa: CSATGLAGVSTDTQYF
v_gene: TRBV29-1
d_gene: TRBD2
abundance: .
j_gene: TRBJ2-3

CDR3nt: TGTGCCAGCAGCTTAGATCAGGGGAGCTCCTACGAGCAGTACTTC
CDR3aa: CASSLDQGSSYEQYF
v_gene: TRBV5-4
d_gene: .
abundance: .
j_gene: TRBJ2-7

CDR3nt: TGCGCCAGCAGCCGGTCGGGGGTGTCGGCAGAGACCCAGTACTTC
CDR3aa: CASSRSGVSAETQYF
v_gene: TRBV5-1
d_gene: .
abundance: once
j_gene: TRBJ2-5

CDR3nt: TGTGCCAGCAGCTCCGCCCAGTGGCAGGGGGCTGTCGAAGCTTTCTTT
CDR3aa: CASSSAQWQGAVEAFF
v_gene: TRBV7-2
d_gene: TRBD1
abundance: .
j_gene: TRBJ1-1

CDR3nt: TGTGCCTGGAGTGTCCCCCGCCCTAACTATGGCTACACCTTC
CDR3aa: CAWSVPRPNYGYTF
v_gene: TRBV30
d_gene: .
abundance: once
j_gene: TRBJ1-2

CDR3nt: TGTGCCAGCAGCAAAGTGGCAGACAGGGGTTACGAGCAGTACTTC
CDR3aa: CASSKVADRGYEQYF
v_gene: TRBV21-1
d_gene: .
abundance: .
j_gene: TRBJ2-7

CDR3nt: TGTGCCAGCAGCCCAAGTACAGGGGGCGCCTACAATGAGCAGTTCTTC
CDR3aa: CASSPSTGGAYNEQFF
v_gene: TRBV7-3
d_gene: TRBD1
abundance: .
j_gene: TRBJ2-1

CDR3nt: TGCGCCAGCAGTCACCTCGTGGACACCTCCTACGAGCAGTACTTC
CDR3aa: CASSHLVDTSYEQYF
v_gene: TRBV23-1
d_gene: .
abundance: .
j_gene: TRBJ2-7

CDR3nt: TGTGCCAGCTTCTTCTCCTCCAGCGGCTACACCTTC
CDR3aa: CASFFSSSGYTF
v_gene: TRBV18
d_gene: .
abundance: .
j_gene: TRBJ1-2

CDR3nt: TGCGCCAGCAGCTTGGGCGGAGGGGCCGGGGAGCTGTTTTTT
CDR3aa: CASSLGGGAGELFF
v_gene: TRBV5-1
d_gene: .
abundance: .
j_gene: TRBJ2-2

CDR3nt: TGTGCCAGCAGCTTCATCTTGGGGGGATCAGATACGCAGTATTTT
CDR3aa: CASSFILGGSDTQYF
v_gene: TRBV11-2
d_gene: .
abundance: .
j_gene: TRBJ2-3

CDR3nt: TGTGCCAGCAGTTACATCCGGGGGTCTGAAGCTTTCTTT
CDR3aa: CASSYIRGSEAFF
v_gene: TRBV6-6
d_gene: .
abundance: .
j_gene: TRBJ1-1

CDR3nt: TGTGCCAGCAGCTTAGCGGGGGAACGGGGAGGCACAGATACGCAGTATTTT
CDR3aa: CASSLAGERGGTDTQYF
v_gene: TRBV11-3
d_gene: .
abundance: .
j_gene: TRBJ2-3

CDR3nt: TGCGCCAGCAGCCAAACCGGGACAGGTAATGAAAAACTGTTTTTT
CDR3aa: CASSQTGTGNEKLFF
v_gene: TRBV4-1
d_gene: TRBD1
abundance: .
j_gene: TRBJ1-4

CDR3nt: TGCGCCAGCAGCCCTGGGACTAGCGCGAACACCGGGGAGCTGTTTTTT
CDR3aa: CASSPGTSANTGELFF
v_gene: TRBV5-1
d_gene: TRBD2
abundance: .
j_gene: TRBJ2-2

CDR3nt: TGCAGTGCCTTGACTGGTTACGAGCAGTACTTC
CDR3aa: CSALTGYEQYF
v_gene: TRBV20-1
d_gene: .
abundance: .
j_gene: TRBJ2-7

CDR3nt: TGTGCCTGGAGTGTGGCGCAGAGCTCTTTCAATGAGCAGTTCTTC
CDR3aa: CAWSVAQSSFNEQFF
v_gene: TRBV30
d_gene: .
abundance: few
j_gene: TRBJ2-1

CDR3nt: TGTGCCACCTCGTCGGGGGGCAGTGTTGCCGAGCAGTACTTC
CDR3aa: CATSSGGSVAEQYF
v_gene: TRBV7-2
d_gene: .
abundance: .
j_gene: TRBJ2-7

CDR3nt: TGTGCCAGCAGCCACAGCAGGCAGGGGGCGCGAGGGGCCAACGTCCTGACTTTC
CDR3aa: CASSHSRQGARGANVLTF
v_gene: TRBV4-2
d_gene: TRBD1
abundance: .
j_gene: TRBJ2-6

CDR3nt: TGTGCCAGTAGTATCCAAGAGACCCAGTACTTC
CDR3aa: CASSIQETQYF
v_gene: TRBV19
d_gene: .
abundance: few
j_gene: TRBJ2-5

CDR3nt: TGTGCCAGCAGTGTTAGGGGTACAACTAATGAAAAACTGTTTTTT
CDR3aa: CASSVRGTTNEKLFF
v_gene: TRBV2
d_gene: .
abundance: few
j_gene: TRBJ1-4

CDR3nt: TGTGCCAGCAGCAGGACAGGTGGACTGAACACCGGGGAGCTGTTTTTT
CDR3aa: CASSRTGGLNTGELFF
v_gene: TRBV7-9
d_gene: TRBD1
abundance: .
j_gene: TRBJ2-2

CDR3nt: TGTGCCAGCAGTTACTCGACTACCCCGAACACTGAAGCTTTCTTT
CDR3aa: CASSYSTTPNTEAFF
v_gene: TRBV6-5
d_gene: .
abundance: .
j_gene: TRBJ1-1

CDR3nt: TGCGCCAGCAGCCAAGATACGTCTAGGGGGATCGAGACCCAGTACTTC
CDR3aa: CASSQDTSRGIETQYF
v_gene: TRBV4-3
d_gene: .
abundance: .
j_gene: TRBJ2-5

CDR3nt: TGTGCCAGCAGCCGACGGCTAGCGGGAGAGAATGAGCAGTTCTTC
CDR3aa: CASSRRLAGENEQFF
v_gene: TRBV14
d_gene: TRBD2
abundance: .
j_gene: TRBJ2-1

CDR3nt: TGTGCCAGAAGCTCCCGACCGACTTCTAGCACAGATACGCAGTATTTT
CDR3aa: CARSSRPTSSTDTQYF
v_gene: TRBV5-3
d_gene: .
abundance: .
j_gene: TRBJ2-3

CDR3nt: TGCAGCGTTCGTGTCGACAGGGGGCCCAACACTGAAGCTTTCTTT
CDR3aa: CSVRVDRGPNTEAFF
v_gene: TRBV29-1
d_gene: TRBD1
abundance: .
j_gene: TRBJ1-1